The clone carrying this TCR beta chain was detected many times. Its specificity is not known. V gave up 2 bases and J gave up 7 bases, with 11 bases separating them. The germline gives CDR1 MNHEY, CDR2 SVGAGI. The CDR3 covers 14 residues. This record belongs to a study of identical twins. Findings and caveats of the study: The presence of invariant MAIT and iNKT cells could partly confound analyses of zero-insertion sequences. These conclusions were based on statistical analysis (cross-sectional, not following the same donors).

From the 5' RACE reads, TCRdb called clonotypes with MiXCR, one entry per CDR3 protein. The table records about 150,000 distinct CDR3 sequences, around 3.5% of them present only once. This rearrangement joins TRBV6-5 to TRBJ2-2; no definite D call. Material: memory T cells sorted from blood. This clonotype was obtained from a man between 18 and 35 years old in good health. CDR3 in amino acids: CASSYGRRGGELFF. CDR3 DNA: TGTGCCAGCAGTTACGGCCGCAGAGGCGGGGAGCTGTTTTTT.